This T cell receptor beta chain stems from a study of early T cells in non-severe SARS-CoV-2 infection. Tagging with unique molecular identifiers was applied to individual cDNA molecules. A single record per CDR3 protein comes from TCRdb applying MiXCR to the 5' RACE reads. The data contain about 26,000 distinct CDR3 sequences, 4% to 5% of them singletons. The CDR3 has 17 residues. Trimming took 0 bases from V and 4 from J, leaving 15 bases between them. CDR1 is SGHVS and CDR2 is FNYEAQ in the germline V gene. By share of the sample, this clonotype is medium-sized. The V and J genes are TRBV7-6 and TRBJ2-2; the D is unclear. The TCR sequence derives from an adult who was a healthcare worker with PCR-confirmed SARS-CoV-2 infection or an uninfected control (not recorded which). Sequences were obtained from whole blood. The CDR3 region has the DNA TGTGCCAGCAGCTTAGCTGTCGCAGCCTCGAGCACCGGGGAGCTGTTTTTT. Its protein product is CASSLAVAASSTGELFF.